This TCR beta chain stems from a study of a mutant IDH1 vaccine in newly diagnosed glioma. Study-wide findings and caveats: Vaccination induced immune responses in about 92% of patients.

Time point denoted: week 47, end of study. The vaccine gave 300 ug of a 20-mer mutant IDH1 peptide subcutaneously per dose. Diagnosis in the donors showed new WHO grade 3 or 4 astrocytomas that were IDH1-mutant and ATRX-lost. Repertoires were generated with immunoSEQ multiplex PCR, while TCRdb's copy carries only in-frame clones and drops some. Of 84,000 or so clones detected, 75% to 90% appear once; the ten largest clones hold around 5.3%. CDR1 and CDR2 from the germline V gene are MNHEY and SVGAGI. The ends were cut back, 0 bases at V and 3 bases at J, with 9 bases in the middle. This CDR3 is 15 amino acids long. Worth noting for this clone: Antigen specificity is unknown.

This receptor was taken from a man in his forties with glioma. The sequenced sample was PBMCs, obtained from a glioma patient whose treatment included an IDH1 peptide vaccine. V and J are TRBV6-5 and TRBJ1-5; D uncertain. The CDR3 nucleotides are TGTGCCAGCAGTTACTCGAACGGACTCAATCAGCCCCAGCATTTT. Its protein product is CASSYSNGLNQPQHF.